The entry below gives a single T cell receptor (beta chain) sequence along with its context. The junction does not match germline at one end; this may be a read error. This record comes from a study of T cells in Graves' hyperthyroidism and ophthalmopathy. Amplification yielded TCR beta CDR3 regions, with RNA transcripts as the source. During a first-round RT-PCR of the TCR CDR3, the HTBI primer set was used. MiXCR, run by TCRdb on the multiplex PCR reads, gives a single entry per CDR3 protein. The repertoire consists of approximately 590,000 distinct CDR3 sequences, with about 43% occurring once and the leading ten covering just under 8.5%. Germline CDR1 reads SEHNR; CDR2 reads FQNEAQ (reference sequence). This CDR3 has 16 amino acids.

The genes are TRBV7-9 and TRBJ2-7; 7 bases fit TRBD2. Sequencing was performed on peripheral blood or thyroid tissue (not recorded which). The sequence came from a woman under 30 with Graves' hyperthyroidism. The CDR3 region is CASSQVSSSGNYEQYF. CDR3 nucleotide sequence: TGCGCCAGCAGCCAAGTTTCGTCTAGCGGAAACTACGAGCAGTACTTC.